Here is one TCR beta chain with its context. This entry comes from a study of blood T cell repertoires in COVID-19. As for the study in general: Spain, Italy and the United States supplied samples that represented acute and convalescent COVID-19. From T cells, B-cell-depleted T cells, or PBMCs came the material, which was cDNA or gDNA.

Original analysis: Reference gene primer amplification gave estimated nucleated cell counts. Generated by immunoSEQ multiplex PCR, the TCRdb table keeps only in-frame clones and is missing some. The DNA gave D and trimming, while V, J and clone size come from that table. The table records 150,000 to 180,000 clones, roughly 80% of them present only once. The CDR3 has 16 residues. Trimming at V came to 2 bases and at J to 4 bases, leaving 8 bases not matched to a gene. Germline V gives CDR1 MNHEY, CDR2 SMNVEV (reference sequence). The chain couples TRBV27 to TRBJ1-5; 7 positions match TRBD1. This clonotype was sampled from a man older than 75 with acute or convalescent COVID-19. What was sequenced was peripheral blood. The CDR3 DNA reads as TGTGCCAGCAGTTTAAATCCGGGACAGCCAAATCAGCCCCAGCATTTT. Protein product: CASSLNPGQPNQPQHF.